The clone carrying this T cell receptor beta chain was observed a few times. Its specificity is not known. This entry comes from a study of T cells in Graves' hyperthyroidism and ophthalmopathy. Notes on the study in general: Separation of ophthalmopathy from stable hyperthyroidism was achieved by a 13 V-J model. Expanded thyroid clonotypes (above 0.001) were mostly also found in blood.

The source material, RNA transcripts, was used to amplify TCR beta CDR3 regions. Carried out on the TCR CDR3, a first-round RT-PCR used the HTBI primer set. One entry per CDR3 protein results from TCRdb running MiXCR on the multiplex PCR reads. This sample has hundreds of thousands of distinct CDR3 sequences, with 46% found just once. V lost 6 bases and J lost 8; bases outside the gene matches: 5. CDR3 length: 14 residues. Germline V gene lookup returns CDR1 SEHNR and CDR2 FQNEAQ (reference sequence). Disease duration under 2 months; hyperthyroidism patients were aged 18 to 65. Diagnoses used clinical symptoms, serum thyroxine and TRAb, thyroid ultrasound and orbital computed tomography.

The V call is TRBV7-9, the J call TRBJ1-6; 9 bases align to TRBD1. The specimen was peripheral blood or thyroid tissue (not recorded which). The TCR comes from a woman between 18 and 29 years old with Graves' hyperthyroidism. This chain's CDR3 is CASRLTGGDSPLHF. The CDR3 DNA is TGTGCCAGCAGGTTAACAGGGGGCGATTCACCCCTCCACTTT.